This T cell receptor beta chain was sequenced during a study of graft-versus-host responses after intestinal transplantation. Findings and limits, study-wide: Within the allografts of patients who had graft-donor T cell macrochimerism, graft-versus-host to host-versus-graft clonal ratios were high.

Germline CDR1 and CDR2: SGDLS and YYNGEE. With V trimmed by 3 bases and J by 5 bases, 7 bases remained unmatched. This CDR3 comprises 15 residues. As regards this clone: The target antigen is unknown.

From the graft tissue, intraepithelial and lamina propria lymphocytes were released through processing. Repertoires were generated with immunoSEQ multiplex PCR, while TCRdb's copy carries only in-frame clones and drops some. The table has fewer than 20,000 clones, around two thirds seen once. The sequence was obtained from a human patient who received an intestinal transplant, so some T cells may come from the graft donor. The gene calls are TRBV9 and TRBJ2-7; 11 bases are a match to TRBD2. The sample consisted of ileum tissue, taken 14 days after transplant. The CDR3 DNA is TGTGCCAGCAGCGCTGCCCTAGCGGGAGGCGACGAGCAGTACTTC. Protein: CASSAALAGGDEQYF.